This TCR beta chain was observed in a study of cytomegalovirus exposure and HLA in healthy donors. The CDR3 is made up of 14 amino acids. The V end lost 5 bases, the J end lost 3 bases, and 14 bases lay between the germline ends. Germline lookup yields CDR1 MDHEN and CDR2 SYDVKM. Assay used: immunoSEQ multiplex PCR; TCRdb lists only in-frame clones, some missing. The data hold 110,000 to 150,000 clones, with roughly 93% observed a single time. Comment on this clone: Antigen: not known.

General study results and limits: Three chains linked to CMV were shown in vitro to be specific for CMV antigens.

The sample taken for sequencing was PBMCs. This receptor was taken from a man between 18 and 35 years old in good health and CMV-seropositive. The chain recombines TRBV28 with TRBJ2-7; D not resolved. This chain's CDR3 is CASSPLGQNYEQYF. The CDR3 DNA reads TGTGCCAGCAGTCCCCTGGGCCAGAACTACGAGCAGTACTTC.